These 25 T cell receptor beta chains were sequenced from one sample in a study of neurological immune-mediated disorders. Described time point: longitudinal time-point 3. One entry per CDR3 protein, called by TCRdb with MiXCR from the 5' RACE reads. Of tens of thousands of distinct CDR3 sequences in the sample, approximately 4.6% are singletons; the top ten hold about 5.7%. Sequenced: PBMCs. These receptors all stem from a woman in her sixties with multiple sclerosis.

The chain carries TRBV5-1 and TRBJ2-1; 7 bases line up with TRBD2. Germline trimming cut 4 bases from V and 9 bases from J; bases unmatched to any gene: 4. The CDR3 runs 12 residues. Germline values: CDR1 SGHRS, CDR2 YFSETQ. In DNA, the CDR3 is TGCGCCAGCAGCGATCCGGGGGGTGAGCAGTTCTTC. It encodes CASSDPGGEQFF.

This clonotype was counted ten times or more. The gene calls are TRBV3-1 and TRBJ1-5; tentative D call: TRBD1 (6 bases). The CDR3 totals 15 residues. Per the germline V gene, CDR1 is LGHDT and CDR2 is YNNKEL (reference sequence). Trimming took off 3 bases at V and 3 bases at J, with 12 bases between the two ends. Written as DNA, the CDR3 is TGTGCCAGCAGCCATGGGGCAGGGGTCAATCAGCCCCAGCATTTT. Translation gives CASSHGAGVNQPQHF.

The chain employs TRBV3-1 and TRBJ2-5; D uncertain. Trimming removed 5 bases at V and 5 bases at J, with 9 bases between. Germline V gene sequence: CDR1 LGHDT, CDR2 YNNKEL (reference sequence). CDR3 length equals 12 residues. Here the CDR3 DNA reads TGTGCCAGCAGCGGCTTAGGGGAGACCCAGTACTTC. Encoded protein: CASSGLGETQYF.

This clonotype was counted between two and nine times. V and J are TRBV28 and TRBJ2-5; TRBD1 might be the D (6 bases). CDR1 and CDR2 from the germline V gene are MDHEN and SYDVKM. V lost 2 bases, J lost 4 bases, and 17 bases lay in between. CDR3 size: 16 residues. CDR3 residues: CASSLMVGGRRETQYF. The CDR3 region has the DNA TGTGCCAGCAGTTTAATGGTAGGGGGACGTAGAGAGACCCAGTACTTC.

Many counts were recorded for this clonotype. The chain couples TRBV3-1 to TRBJ1-1; D remains unclear. The CDR3 is 15 residues long. In germline, CDR1 is LGHDT, CDR2 YNNKEL (reference sequence). V lost 6 bases to trimming and J lost 2 bases, with 16 bases between them. The CDR3 region has the DNA TGTGCCAGCAGTTTCTGGGGAGGGCGAAACACTGAAGCTTTCTTT. It is translated as CASSFWGGRNTEAFF.

This clonotype has at least ten counts. V gene TRBV12-3 or TRBV12-4 combines with J gene TRBJ1-5, with D perhaps TRBD1 (5 bases). This CDR3 has 13 residues. The germline V and J ends were trimmed by 5 bases and 6 bases, with 11 bases remaining between them. The CDR3 is CASSQQVGQPQHF. Here the CDR3 DNA reads TGTGCCAGCAGTCAACAGGTGGGTCAGCCCCAGCATTTT.

The chain employs TRBV20-1 and TRBJ2-1; D remains ambiguous. Germline CDR1 and CDR2: DFQATT and SNEGSKA (reference sequence). The ends were cut back, 5 bases at V and 1 base at J, with 12 bases in the middle. The CDR3 has 14 residues. The CDR3 DNA is TGCAGTGCTGTCCTAGAACGGTCCTACAATGAGCAGTTCTTC. This translates into CSAVLERSYNEQFF.

This clonotype showed up many times. The gene calls are TRBV6-2 or TRBV6-3 and TRBJ2-5, with no clear D. Germline-derived CDR1 and CDR2 are MNHEY and SVGEGT. V was pared by 4 bases and J by 0 bases, with 12 bases between. This CDR3 comprises 15 residues. The CDR3 spells CASSSQLAYQETQYF. DNA of the CDR3: TGTGCCAGCAGTTCCCAACTTGCGTACCAAGAGACCCAGTACTTC.

This clonotype appeared many times. The genes are TRBV4-1 and TRBJ2-7, with TRBD1 identical over 10 bases. V trimming: 4 bases; J trimming: 4 bases; junction bases outside the gene matches: 7. The CDR3 totals 15 residues. In germline, CDR1 is MGHRA, CDR2 YSYEKL. The CDR3 sequence: CASSLRGTGVYEQYF. The CDR3 nucleotides are TGCGCCAGCAGCCTTCGCGGGACAGGGGTTTACGAGCAGTACTTC.

This clonotype was observed at least ten times. The chain uses TRBV29-1 and TRBJ1-1; no clear D gene. With 3 bases removed from V and 6 bases from J, the gap between germline ends came to 11 bases. Germline values: CDR1 SQVTM, CDR2 ANQGSEA. The CDR3 has 12 amino acids. The CDR3 nucleotides are TGCAGCGTTGAGCAGGTCCGGGCTGAAGCTTTCTTT. As protein: CSVEQVRAEAFF.

This clonotype was observed many times. V is TRBV10-3 and J is TRBJ2-7, with D perhaps matching TRBD1 (6 bases). The germline V gene has CDR1 ENHRY and CDR2 SYGVKD. The germline V and J ends were trimmed by 7 bases and 3 bases, with 10 bases remaining between them. The CDR3 extends over 12 amino acids. In DNA form, the CDR3 reads TGTGCCATCAAAGGGGGATTCTACGAGCAGTACTTC. Protein product: CAIKGGFYEQYF.

This clonotype was detected ten times or more. The CDR3 nucleotides read TGCAGTGCTAGCGACAGCAGCTCTGGAAACACCATATATTTT. Translating it yields CSASDSSSGNTIYF. The chain couples TRBV20-1 to TRBJ1-3; D perhaps matches TRBD1 (5 bases). CDR1 is DFQATT and CDR2 is SNEGSKA in the germline V gene (reference sequence). There are 14 residues in the CDR3. V was shortened by 3 bases and J by 0 bases, with 9 bases between the two germline ends.

In this sample, this clonotype turned up many times. J is TRBJ2-1 and V is TRBV24-1, with D perhaps being TRBD1 or TRBD2 (5 bases each). The CDR3 length is 16 residues. CDR1 and CDR2 (germline): KGHDR, SFDVKD. Trimming shortened V by 3 bases and J by 4 bases, and 15 bases separated the two germline ends. This CDR3 is CATSDRDARDYNEQFF. Here the CDR3 DNA reads TGTGCCACCAGTGATCGGGATGCCAGGGATTACAATGAGCAGTTCTTC.

This clonotype was seen ten or more times. The chain employs TRBV29-1 and TRBJ2-2; no reliable D call. The CDR3 extends over 14 amino acids. Trimming stripped 4 bases from V and 0 bases from J, with 9 bases between. Per the germline V gene, CDR1 is SQVTM and CDR2 is ANQGSEA. The CDR3 DNA is TGCAGCGTTGCGGTGAACGCGAACACCGGGGAGCTGTTTTTT. This codes for CSVAVNANTGELFF.

Many counts were recorded for this clonotype. The junction departs from the called germline gene at one end, perhaps through a read error. The gene calls are TRBV12-3 or TRBV12-4 and TRBJ2-3, with D perhaps matching TRBD1 or TRBD2 (5 bases each). CDR3 length: 14 residues. The CDR3 DNA sequence: TGTGCCAGCAGCACCAGGGCTAGCACCGATACGCAGTATTTT. Translation gives CASSTRASTDTQYF.

This clonotype was seen repeatedly, ten times or more. The J gene is TRBJ1-4, the V gene TRBV10-3; 7 bases are a match to TRBD1. The CDR3 length is 14 residues. Trimming at V came to 8 bases and at J to 2 bases, leaving 5 bases not matched to a gene. In germline, CDR1 is ENHRY, CDR2 SYGVKD. For the CDR3, the DNA is TGTGCCATCGGGGTGGACAGGACTAATGAAAAACTGTTTTTT. Translation gives CAIGVDRTNEKLFF.

This clonotype was observed at least ten times. The chain carries TRBV5-1 and TRBJ1-2; D is perhaps TRBD1 (5 bases). V lost 2 bases to trimming and J lost 3 bases, with 11 bases between them. The germline V gene encodes CDR1 SGHRS and CDR2 YFSETQ. The CDR3 extends over 14 amino acids. The DNA of the CDR3 is TGCGCCAGCAGCTTTGCAGGGCGAGACTATGGCTACACCTTC. Protein product: CASSFAGRDYGYTF.

This clonotype was counted a few times. The J gene is TRBJ2-7, the V gene TRBV10-2, with D hard to call. The germline gives CDR1 WSHSY, CDR2 SAAADI. V shed 6 bases and J shed 6 bases, with 12 bases lying between them. This CDR3 spans 12 amino acids. CDR3 bases: TGCGCCAGCAGCCGCCTTGATACCGAGCAGTACTTC. Protein product: CASSRLDTEQYF.

This clonotype was recorded at least ten times. This chain connects TRBV3-1 to TRBJ2-7, with 10 bases aligning to TRBD2. After removal of 1 base from V and 1 base from J, the junction contained 7 bases not matched to a gene. The CDR3 contains 17 residues. The germline gives CDR1 LGHDT, CDR2 YNNKEL (reference sequence). CDR3 sequence: CASSQVLAGALSYEQYF. The CDR3 DNA reads TGTGCCAGCAGCCAAGTGCTAGCGGGGGCGTTATCCTACGAGCAGTACTTC.

This clonotype was detected many times. This chain joins TRBV3-1 and TRBJ1-3; D is uncertain. Trimming removed 1 base from V and 0 bases from J, with 7 bases in between. The germline CDR1 and CDR2 sequences are LGHDT and YNNKEL (reference sequence). The CDR3 consists of 15 residues. CDR3 DNA: TGTGCCAGCAGCCAAGGAAGGAGCTCTGGAAACACCATATATTTT. The encoded protein is CASSQGRSSGNTIYF.

This clonotype was seen at least ten times. This chain uses TRBV5-1 with TRBJ2-5, with a weak D call TRBD1 (6 bases). Trimming stripped 1 base from V and 2 bases from J, with 15 bases between. The CDR3 has 16 amino acids. Germline assignment: CDR1 SGHRS and CDR2 YFSETQ. The chain's CDR3 is CASSLTGRVLQETQYF. In DNA form, the CDR3 reads TGCGCCAGCAGCTTGACAGGGCGGGTCCTTCAAGAGACCCAGTACTTC.

This clonotype was seen a handful of times. The V gene is TRBV19, the J gene TRBJ2-3; no clear D gene. Germline loops: CDR1 LNHDA, CDR2 SQIVND (reference sequence). With 9 bases removed from V and 7 bases from J, the gap between germline ends came to 11 bases. This CDR3 comprises 11 residues. The DNA of the CDR3 is TGTGCCAGCCATGGACGTAATACGCAGTATTTT. Translating gives CASHGRNTQYF.

This clonotype showed up many times. CDR3 amino acids: CASSEAAQPQHF. CDR3 in DNA: TGTGCCAGCAGTGAAGCAGCCCAGCCCCAGCATTTT. The chain is built from TRBV2 and TRBJ1-5, with D uncertain. The CDR3 covers 12 residues. CDR1 SNHLY and CDR2 FYNNEI come from the germline V gene. V shed 0 bases and J shed 7 bases, with 4 bases lying between them.

This clonotype was counted many times. The CDR3 loop is CASSTPDGGTNTGELFF. The DNA for the CDR3 is TGTGCCAGCAGTACCCCGGATGGGGGTACGAACACCGGGGAGCTGTTTTTT. The chain uses TRBV6-5 and TRBJ2-2; either TRBD1 or TRBD2 may fit D (5 bases each). V shed 5 bases and J shed 0 bases, with 16 bases lying between them. The CDR3 covers 17 residues. Germline V gene sequence: CDR1 MNHEY, CDR2 SVGAGI.

This clonotype was seen many times. This chain uses TRBV5-1 with TRBJ2-3; 7 bases line up with TRBD1. Trimming at V came to 4 bases and at J to 6 bases, leaving 8 bases not matched to a gene. This CDR3 has 14 amino acids. Per the germline V gene, CDR1 is SGHRS and CDR2 is YFSETQ. The CDR3 protein is CASSPILQGDTQYF. The CDR3 nucleotides are TGCGCCAGCAGCCCAATACTACAGGGGGATACGCAGTATTTT. The entire variable domain, with the rest obtained from reference TRBV5-1 and TRBJ2-3, is as follows: KAGVTQTPRYLIKTRGQQVTLSCSPISGHRSVSWYQQTPGQGLQFLFEYFSETQRNKGNFPGRFSGRQFSNSRSEMNVSTLELGDSALYLCASSPILQGDTQYFGPGTRLTVL.